The entry that follows covers one TCR beta chain sequence. Antigen unknown. The sample is drawn from a study of blood T cells in healthy people across ages. A second PCR of roughly 6 to 12 cycles used a sample-barcoded 5' primer and a J-beta primer mix. TCRdb re-called the 5' RACE reads through MiXCR, storing one row per CDR3 protein. The sample consists of around 800,000 distinct CDR3 sequences, about 55% of them appearing once. This CDR3 spans 10 amino acids. In germline, CDR1 is MNHNY, CDR2 SVGAGI (reference sequence). With 6 bases removed from V and 8 bases from J, the gap between germline ends came to 4 bases. Findings and caveats of the study: Strongly correlated with naive T cell percentage was TCR beta diversity.

No fewer than 5.5 micrograms of total RNA were isolated from every sample. This TCR came from an elderly man in good health. Sequencing was done on a sample of blood. The chain joins TRBV6-6 to TRBJ1-4; D uncertain. Here the CDR3 reads CASRQEKLFF. The CDR3 nucleotides read TGTGCCAGCAGGCAGGAAAAACTGTTTTTT.